This T cell receptor beta chain was found in a study of early T cells in non-severe SARS-CoV-2 infection. TCRdb passed the 5' RACE reads through MiXCR, listing each CDR3 protein once. The sample includes tens of thousands of distinct CDR3 sequences, roughly an eighth of them seen just once. The CDR3 is 13 residues long. From germline, CDR1 is SQVTM and CDR2 ANQGSEA. V dropped 7 bases and J dropped 9; count of bases not matched to a gene: 7. This clonotype was counted only a few times. Sequenced input: whole blood. The genes are TRBV29-1 and TRBJ2-1; TRBD2 matches at 12 bases. The sequence was obtained from an adult who was a healthcare worker with PCR-confirmed SARS-CoV-2 infection or an uninfected control (not recorded which). The CDR3, as DNA: TGCAGCGCCGGACTAGCGGGGCTAAGTGAGCAGTTCTTC. Translation: CSAGLAGLSEQFF.